The 16 T cell receptor beta chains listed next were all sequenced from one sample in a study of PD-1 blockade in classical Hodgkin lymphoma. Brentuximab vedotin exposure varied, and every patient relapsed after autologous stem cell transplantation. TCRdb's copy holds only in-frame clones and misses some; the assay was immunoSEQ multiplex PCR. The sample includes tens of thousands of clones, roughly 80% of them seen just once. The sample was peripheral blood mononuclear cells (PBMCs), taken before the second cycle of nivolumab. Source of these receptors: a human donor with classical Hodgkin lymphoma.

The rearrangement uses TRBV9 and TRBJ1-2, with D unclear. The V end lost 4 bases, the J end lost 1 base, and 20 bases lay between the germline ends. The CDR3 consists of 17 residues. CDR1 is SGDLS and CDR2 is YYNGEE in the germline V gene. The CDR3 reads CASSKDPSGISNYGYTF. DNA of the CDR3: TGTGCCAGCAGCAAAGACCCGAGTGGGATCAGTAACTATGGCTACACCTTC.

The chain employs TRBV11-3 and TRBJ2-7, with TRBD1 matching over 7 bases. The CDR3 contains 14 residues. Germline-derived CDR1 and CDR2 are SGHNT and YENEEA. J was trimmed by 0 bases and V by 2 bases; bases with no gene match: 1. CDR3 bases: TGTGCCAGCAGCTTATCAGGGGGCTCCTACGAGCAGTACTTC. Protein sequence: CASSLSGGSYEQYF.

The CDR3 coding sequence is TGTGCCAGTAGTATCACGGGGGGCAACACCGGGGAGCTGTTTTTT. It specifies CASSITGGNTGELFF. The chain couples TRBV19 to TRBJ2-2, with D maybe TRBD2 (7 bases). Germline V gives CDR1 LNHDA, CDR2 SQIVND (reference sequence). The V end was cut by 3 bases, the J end by 2 bases, with 10 bases between. This CDR3 spans 15 amino acids.

The rearrangement joins TRBV27 to TRBJ2-3; D is unresolved. Deletions cut 8 bases from V and 7 bases from J, with 16 bases between. The CDR3 loop spans 13 amino acids. The germline CDR1 and CDR2 sequences are MNHEY and SMNVEV (reference sequence). DNA for the CDR3: TGTGCCAGCGCACCTTGGGGTTTGAATACGCAGTATTTT. Translating gives CASAPWGLNTQYF.

The gene calls are TRBV9 and TRBJ1-1; 9 bases map to TRBD1. CDR1 and CDR2 from the germline V gene are SGDLS and YYNGEE. This CDR3 comprises 15 residues. V lost 2 bases and J lost 5; bases outside the gene matches: 7. In nucleotides, the CDR3 is TGTGCCAGCAGCGTTACAGGGGGCGCGGGAACTGAAGCTTTCTTT. This gives the protein CASSVTGGAGTEAFF.

This clone has more than one count but fewer than ten. The chain joins TRBV28 to TRBJ2-1; 13 bases are shared with TRBD2. V gave up 0 bases and J gave up 9 bases; unmatched junction bases: 8. Looked up from germline, CDR1 is MDHEN and CDR2 is SYDVKM. The CDR3 has 17 amino acids. The CDR3 DNA follows: TGTGCCAGCAGTTTATGGTCACTAGCGGGGGGGCCGGGTGAGCAGTTCTTC. Its protein is CASSLWSLAGGPGEQFF.

This clone was observed a handful of times. The J gene is TRBJ2-3, the V gene TRBV7-9; TRBD2 agrees at 7 bases. The CDR3 contains 18 residues. The V gene's germline CDR1 is SEHNR and CDR2 FQNEAQ (reference sequence). V lost 1 base, J lost 0 bases, and 10 bases stayed unmatched. CDR3 protein: CASSLGRTSFTSTDTQYF. The DNA of the CDR3 is TGTGCCAGCAGCTTAGGGAGGACTAGTTTCACTAGCACAGATACGCAGTATTTT.

J is TRBJ1-4 and V is TRBV2, with TRBD1 matching 10 bases. After removal of 4 bases from V and 6 bases from J, the junction contained 5 bases not matched to a gene. Per the germline V gene, CDR1 is SNHLY and CDR2 is FYNNEI. CDR3 length: 15 amino acids. This CDR3 is CASSAVTGGDEKLFF. CDR3 nucleotide sequence: TGTGCCAGCAGTGCTGTGACAGGGGGCGATGAAAAACTGTTTTTT.

This chain connects TRBV19 to TRBJ1-3; no clear D. Germline CDR1 LNHDA, CDR2 SQIVND (reference sequence). Trimming cost V 6 bases and J 0 bases, with 9 bases left between them. The CDR3 is 14 amino acids. The CDR3, as DNA: TGTGCCAGTAGCCGGGGTTACTCTGGAAACACCATATATTTT. This encodes CASSRGYSGNTIYF.

The chain combines TRBV7-9 with TRBJ2-7; no reliable D call. V was cut by 0 bases and J by 3 bases, with 15 bases left in between. The CDR3 runs 16 residues. CDR1 and CDR2 (germline): SEHNR, FQNEAQ (reference sequence). CDR3 loop: CASSLATGSGYYEQYF. In DNA form, the CDR3 reads TGTGCCAGCAGCTTAGCGACGGGCAGTGGGTACTACGAGCAGTACTTC.

The chain links TRBV5-1 to TRBJ2-2; a weak D match, TRBD2 (5 bases). There are 17 residues in the CDR3. Per germline, CDR1 SGHRS and CDR2 YFSETQ. With 1 base removed from V and 0 bases from J, the gap between germline ends came to 13 bases. The CDR3: CASSLMVVSANTGELFF. The CDR3 DNA reads TGCGCCAGCAGCTTGATGGTGGTTAGCGCGAACACCGGGGAGCTGTTTTTT.

This clone appeared a single time. The chain is built from TRBV7-3 and TRBJ1-1; D remains ambiguous. This CDR3 is 13 amino acids long. The V gene lost 0 bases and the J gene lost 8 bases, with 10 bases spanning the gap. Germline assignment: CDR1 SGHTA and CDR2 FQGTGA. The CDR3, as DNA: TGTGCCAGCAGCTTAACGAGGCAGACAGAAGCTTTCTTT. This gives the protein CASSLTRQTEAFF.

Only a few counts were recorded for this clone. The V call is TRBV29-1, the J call TRBJ1-1; D gene ambiguous. Trimming pared 1 base from V and 10 bases from J, leaving 10 bases between. CDR3 size: 11 residues. CDR1 is SQVTM, CDR2 ANQGSEA, per germline. In DNA, the CDR3 is TGCAGCGTTGAAGGGGGTTTCGGAGCTTTCTTT. Translating it yields CSVEGGFGAFF.

The CDR3 nucleotides read TGCGCCAGCAGTGCCTTACAGGGGAAATTGTACAATGAGCAGTTCTTC. It yields the protein CASSALQGKLYNEQFF. The chain combines TRBV10-1 with TRBJ2-1, with 7 bases lining up with TRBD1. Trimming removed 4 bases from V and 4 bases from J; junction bases left unmatched: 10. This CDR3 spans 16 amino acids. Germline CDR1 is WNHNN and CDR2 is SYGVQD (reference sequence).

The CDR3 region has the DNA TGTGCCAGCAGCTTATATTCAGGGGCAATGAACACTGAAGCTTTCTTT. It yields the protein CASSLYSGAMNTEAFF. The V call is TRBV11-2, the J call TRBJ1-1, with D tentatively TRBD1 (6 bases). Germline assignment: CDR1 SGHAT and CDR2 FQNNGV. V lost 2 bases and J 0 bases, leaving 13 bases between the germline ends. The CDR3 is 16 amino acids.

The J gene is TRBJ1-5, the V gene TRBV6-5; possible D gene TRBD1, 5 bases. Trimming left V 4 bases short and J 7 bases short, with 8 bases between. This CDR3 is 12 amino acids long. Germline loops: CDR1 MNHEY, CDR2 SVGAGI. The CDR3 bases are TGTGCCAGCAGTTTCGGGGACCAGCCCCAGCATTTT. Amino acid sequence: CASSFGDQPQHF.